A single sample gave rise to the 2 T cell receptor beta chains below, sequenced in a study of blood T cell repertoires in COVID-19. Data came from immunoSEQ multiplex PCR; TCRdb stores just in-frame clones and leaves some out. The sample has approximately 250,000 clones, approximately 85% seen once; the top ten hold roughly 4%. Sequencing input: peripheral blood. The source is a man aged 45 to 65 with acute or convalescent COVID-19.

This sequence joins TRBV2 and TRBJ1-1; 9 nucleotides line up with TRBD1. Unmatched junction bases numbered 17, after V lost 8 bases and J lost 10 bases. Germline V gene lookup returns CDR1 SNHLY and CDR2 FYNNEI. The CDR3 totals 15 residues. The CDR3 loop is CASENWGQGKLRAFF. Here the CDR3 DNA reads TGTGCCAGCGAAAATTGGGGACAGGGAAAACTACGAGCTTTCTTT.

This chain joins TRBV7-2 and TRBJ1-3; D is perhaps TRBD1 (6 bases). The V and J ends lost 2 bases and 4 bases respectively, with 6 bases between them. Germline-derived CDR1 and CDR2 are SGHTA and FQGNSA. The CDR3 sequence is 13 residues long. The CDR3 reads CASSLQGGNTIYF. DNA for the CDR3: TGTGCCAGCAGCTTACAGGGGGGAAACACCATATATTTT.